The following is a TCR beta chain sequence with its context. The CDR3 extends over 14 amino acids. V lost 6 bases and J lost 3; bases outside the gene matches: 6. The germline gives CDR1 SGHAT, CDR2 FQNNGV. This sample was taken from a study of cytomegalovirus exposure and HLA in healthy donors. Clones were sequenced by immunoSEQ multiplex PCR, and TCRdb holds only the in-frame ones, with some missing. The sample includes about 70,000 clones, nearly 95% of them seen just once. The chain couples TRBV11-2 to TRBJ2-7, with 9 bases matching TRBD1. The receptor was derived from a man between 18 and 29 years old in good health and CMV-seropositive. The specimen sequenced was PBMCs. CDR3 amino acids: CASRPTGQGYEQYF. In DNA form, the CDR3 reads TGTGCCAGCAGGCCGACGGGACAGGGCTACGAGCAGTACTTC.